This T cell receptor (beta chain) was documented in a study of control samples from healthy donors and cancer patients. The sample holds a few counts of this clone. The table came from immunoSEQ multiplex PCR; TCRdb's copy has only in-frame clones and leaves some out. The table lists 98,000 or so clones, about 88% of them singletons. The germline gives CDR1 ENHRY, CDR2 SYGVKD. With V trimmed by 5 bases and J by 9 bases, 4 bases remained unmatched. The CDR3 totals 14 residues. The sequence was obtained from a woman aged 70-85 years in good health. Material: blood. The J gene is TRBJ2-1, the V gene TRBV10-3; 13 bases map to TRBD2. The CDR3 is CAISPTSGGLEQFF. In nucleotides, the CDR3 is TGTGCCATCAGTCCGACTAGCGGGGGGCTTGAGCAGTTCTTC.